This paragraph covers one TCR beta chain sequence. Assay used: immunoSEQ multiplex PCR; TCRdb lists only in-frame clones, some missing. The sample yields roughly 99,000 clones, more than 70% seen once. The record originates from a study of T cell responses to AZD1222 COVID-19 vaccine. Study as a whole: Second-dose schedules of about 4 or about 12 weeks were combined.

Germline V gene data show CDR1 as SGHTA and CDR2 as FQGTGA. This CDR3 contains 16 residues. V was cut by 5 bases and J by 0 bases, with 14 bases left in between. The source material was peripheral blood, sampled on day 0 of AZD1222 vaccination. The chain employs TRBV7-3 and TRBJ1-5; TRBD1 is a possible D gene (5 bases). The TCR sequence derives from an adult in good health. DNA for the CDR3: TGTGCCAGCAGCCCGGCCGGGGGGTCTAGCAATCAGCCCCAGCATTTT. It encodes CASSPAGGSSNQPQHF.